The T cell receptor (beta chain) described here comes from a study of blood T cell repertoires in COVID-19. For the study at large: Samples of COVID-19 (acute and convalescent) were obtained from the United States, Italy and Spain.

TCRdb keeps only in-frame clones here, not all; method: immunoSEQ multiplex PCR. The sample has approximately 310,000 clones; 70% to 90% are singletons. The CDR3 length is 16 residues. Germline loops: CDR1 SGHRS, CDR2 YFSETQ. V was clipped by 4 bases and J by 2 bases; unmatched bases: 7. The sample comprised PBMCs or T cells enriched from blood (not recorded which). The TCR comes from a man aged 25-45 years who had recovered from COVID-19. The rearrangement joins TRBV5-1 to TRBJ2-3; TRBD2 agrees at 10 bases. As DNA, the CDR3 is TGCGCCAGCAGCGTTGGACTAGCGGTATCCACAGATACGCAGTATTTT. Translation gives CASSVGLAVSTDTQYF. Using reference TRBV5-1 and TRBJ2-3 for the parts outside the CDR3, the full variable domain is KAGVTQTPRYLIKTRGQQVTLSCSPISGHRSVSWYQQTPGQGLQFLFEYFSETQRNKGNFPGRFSGRQFSNSRSEMNVSTLELGDSALYLCASSVGLAVSTDTQYFGPGTRLTVL.